The 17 T cell receptor beta chains below were found in one sample sequenced in a study of Ad26.COV2.S vaccination and SARS-CoV-2 variants (dated by TCRdb to 2020 to 2022). The time point label of this sample denotes: individuals recovered from natural SARS-CoV-2 infection. The method was the immunoSEQ multiplex PCR assay. The immuneACCESS repertoire file appears here via TCRdb, limited to in-frame rearrangements. These files lack a portion of the clones; in checked studies, under half of the deficit traces to unresolved V genes, and the cause of the others is not known. In this sample the table shows over 85,000 clones, less than 85% of which occur a single time. Clones ranked in the top ten supply 15% to 20% of the sample. The sample in question was peripheral blood, obtained after recovery from COVID-19. These TCRs come from a human donor who had recovered from COVID-19.

This clone came up a few times. The chain employs TRBV5-1 and TRBJ1-2, with D possibly matching TRBD1 (5 bases). Germline-derived CDR1 and CDR2 are SGHRS and YFSETQ. Trimming took 4 bases from V and 1 from J, leaving 11 bases between them. The CDR3 has 14 amino acids. CDR3 in amino acids: CASSPGHGNYGYTF. In DNA, the CDR3 is TGCGCCAGCAGCCCCGGACACGGTAACTATGGCTACACCTTC.

This clone was detected only a few times. The V call is TRBV27, the J call TRBJ2-5; D might be TRBD1 or TRBD2, each matching 5 bases. From germline, CDR1 is MNHEY and CDR2 SMNVEV (reference sequence). The CDR3 totals 13 residues. V was pared by 2 bases and J by 5 bases, with 9 bases between. The CDR3 is CASSLEGWETQYF. The CDR3 coding sequence is TGTGCCAGCAGTTTAGAGGGGTGGGAGACCCAGTACTTC.

The chain combines TRBV6-5 with TRBJ2-7; D may be TRBD1 (6 bases). The CDR3 totals 13 residues. The germline V gene has CDR1 MNHEY and CDR2 SVGAGI. The V and J ends lost 4 bases and 2 bases respectively, with 9 bases between them. This CDR3 is CASSSGTTYEQYF. CDR3 coding DNA: TGTGCCAGCAGTTCCGGGACAACCTACGAGCAGTACTTC.

The chain is built from TRBV29-1 and TRBJ1-1; the match to TRBD1 covers 9 bases. Germline V gene data show CDR1 as SQVTM and CDR2 as ANQGSEA. This CDR3 contains 13 residues. J gave up 8 bases and V 6 bases, and 10 bases lay outside the gene matches. In DNA form, the CDR3 reads TGCAGCGTGGGGGACAGGGCGAGGGGGGAAGCTTTCTTT. Translated, it gives CSVGDRARGEAFF.

This clone was picked up one time. V usage is TRBV5-6 and J usage is TRBJ1-2; D remains ambiguous. Germline loops: CDR1 SGHDT, CDR2 YYEEEE. CDR3 size: 13 residues. Trimming took 2 bases from V and 4 from J, leaving 9 bases between them. The CDR3 bases are TGTGCCAGCAGCTTCATGACACCCTATGGCTACACCTTC. Residues: CASSFMTPYGYTF.

The rearrangement links TRBV2 to TRBJ1-1; D remains ambiguous. V lost 3 bases and J lost 4, with 9 bases in between. The CDR3 spans 13 residues. Germline V lookup: CDR1 SNHLY, CDR2 FYNNEI. The CDR3 is CASSDWVGTEAFF. In DNA form, the CDR3 reads TGTGCCAGCAGTGACTGGGTAGGCACTGAAGCTTTCTTT. The whole variable domain, filled in from reference TRBV2 and TRBJ1-1, reads EPEVTQTPSHQVTQMGQEVILRCVPISNHLYFYWYRQILGQKVEFLVSFYNNEISEKSEIFDDQFSVERPDGSNFTLKIRSTKLEDSAMYFCASSDWVGTEAFFGQGTRLTVV.

This clone was counted only a few times. The chain employs TRBV19 and TRBJ1-2; no firm D call. CDR3 length: 15 amino acids. Germline V lookup: CDR1 LNHDA, CDR2 SQIVND (reference sequence). V lost 0 bases, J lost 4 bases, and 12 bases lay in between. The DNA for the CDR3 is TGTGCCAGTAGTATAGATCATAACAGTGGCTATGGCTACACCTTC. Protein sequence: CASSIDHNSGYGYTF.

The chain is built from TRBV11-1 and TRBJ2-7, with D hard to call. The CDR3 totals 14 residues. The germline gives CDR1 SGHAT, CDR2 FQDESV (reference sequence). V was pared by 5 bases and J by 4 bases, with 15 bases between. Written as DNA, the CDR3 is TGTGCCAGCAGCCCCCGGGCGAGCCTTTACGAGCAGTACTTC. It codes for CASSPRASLYEQYF.

The chain recombines TRBV7-9 with TRBJ1-2; D ambiguous. The V gene lost 1 base and the J gene lost 11 bases, with 11 bases spanning the gap. The germline gives CDR1 SEHNR, CDR2 FQNEAQ (reference sequence). The CDR3 sequence is 12 residues long. The CDR3 sequence: CASSLGRSRYTF. CDR3 in DNA: TGTGCCAGCAGCTTAGGGAGGAGTCGGTACACCTTC.

This chain links TRBV29-1 with TRBJ2-1; D is ambiguous. Per germline, CDR1 SQVTM and CDR2 ANQGSEA. V was pared by 4 bases and J by 5 bases, with 12 bases between. There are 13 residues in the CDR3. CDR3 protein: CSVAWTQDNEQFF. CDR3 nucleotides: TGCAGCGTTGCATGGACCCAAGACAATGAGCAGTTCTTC.

The rearrangement joins TRBV7-2 to TRBJ1-1, with a possible D match to TRBD1 (6 bases). Trimming shortened V by 1 base and J by 6 bases, and 24 bases separated the two germline ends. Germline assignment: CDR1 SGHTA and CDR2 FQGNSA. The CDR3 is 18 residues long. The CDR3 loop reads CASSLGFWGGGKGAEAFF. CDR3 DNA: TGTGCCAGCAGCTTAGGCTTTTGGGGAGGTGGGAAGGGGGCTGAAGCTTTCTTT.

The chain carries TRBV19 and TRBJ2-5; D may be TRBD1 or TRBD2 (6 bases each). The V gene lost 6 bases and the J gene lost 2 bases, with 16 bases spanning the gap. Germline CDR1 and CDR2: LNHDA and SQIVND (reference sequence). The CDR3 sequence is 15 residues long. The CDR3 DNA reads TGTGCCAGTAGCCTCCAGGGGACTCCGCAAGAGACCCAGTACTTC. It is translated as CASSLQGTPQETQYF.

The chain uses TRBV23-1 and TRBJ2-1; 9 bases are a match to TRBD1. TRBV23-1 is an ORF; its function is uncertain. The junction had 20 bases not matched to a gene; V was cut back by 4 bases and J by 4 bases. The length of the CDR3 is 20 residues. The CDR3 DNA reads TGCGCCAGCAGTCGCAGGACAGGGGACAAGGAGGAACCGGGTTACAATGAGCAGTTCTTC. Its protein is CASSRRTGDKEEPGYNEQFF.

CDR3 in amino acids: CASSVDGGPGTVYYGYTF. The CDR3 bases are TGTGCCAGCAGCGTAGATGGGGGACCCGGGACTGTATACTATGGCTACACCTTC. V and J are TRBV9 and TRBJ1-2; D might be TRBD1 (5 bases). Germline V gene lookup returns CDR1 SGDLS and CDR2 YYNGEE. The CDR3 spans 18 residues. Deletions cut 0 bases from V and 3 bases from J, with 21 bases between. Drawing the rest from reference TRBV9 and TRBJ1-2, the complete variable domain is DSGVTQTPKHLITATGQRVTLRCSPRSGDLSVYWYQQSLDQGLQFLIQYYNGEERAKGNILERFSAQQFPDLHSELNLSSLELGDSALYFCASSVDGGPGTVYYGYTFGSGTRLTVV.

This clone was detected once. This specimen includes other DNA sequences encoding the same CDR3. V gene TRBV18 combines with J gene TRBJ1-5; TRBD1 might be the D (5 bases). In germline, CDR1 is KGHSH, CDR2 LQKENI. V lost 0 bases, J lost 6 bases, and 12 bases lay in between. CDR3 size: 15 residues. The CDR3 loop reads CASSPPGQGGQPQHF. As DNA, the CDR3 is TGTGCCAGCTCACCACCAGGGCAGGGCGGTCAGCCCCAGCATTTT.

In its sample, this clone was seen a few times. V usage is TRBV18 and J usage is TRBJ1-1; 9 nucleotides line up with TRBD1. This CDR3 region has 14 residues. The J segment lost 5 bases and the V segment lost 2 bases, leaving 3 bases of the junction unmatched. The V gene's germline CDR1 is KGHSH and CDR2 LQKENI. The CDR3 DNA follows: TGTGCCAGCTCACCAGGGGACAGGGAGACTGAAGCTTTCTTT. Amino acids: CASSPGDRETEAFF.

The V call is TRBV5-5, the J call TRBJ2-3; tentatively, D is TRBD2 (6 bases). CDR3 size: 18 residues. CDR1 is SGHKS, CDR2 YYEKEE, per germline (reference sequence). V was pared by 4 bases and J by 2 bases, with 23 bases between. CDR3 DNA: TGTGCCAGCAGCCTGGGGTTAACTGGGGGGACCTCCACAGATACGCAGTATTTT. It codes for CASSLGLTGGTSTDTQYF.